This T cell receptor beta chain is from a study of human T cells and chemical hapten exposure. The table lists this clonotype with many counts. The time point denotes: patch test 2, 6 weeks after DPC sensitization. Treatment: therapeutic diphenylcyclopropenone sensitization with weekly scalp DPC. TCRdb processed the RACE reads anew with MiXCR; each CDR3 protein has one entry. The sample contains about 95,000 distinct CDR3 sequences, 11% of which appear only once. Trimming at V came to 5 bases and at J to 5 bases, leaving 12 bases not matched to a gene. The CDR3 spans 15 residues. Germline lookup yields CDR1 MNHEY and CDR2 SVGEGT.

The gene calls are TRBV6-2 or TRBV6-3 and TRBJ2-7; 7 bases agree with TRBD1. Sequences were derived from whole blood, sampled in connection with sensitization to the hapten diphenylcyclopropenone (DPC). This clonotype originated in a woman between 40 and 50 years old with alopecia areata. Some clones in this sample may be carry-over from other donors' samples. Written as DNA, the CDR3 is TGTGCCAGCAGTCAATACAGGGGTGCGACCGACGAGCAGTACTTC. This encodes CASSQYRGATDEQYF.